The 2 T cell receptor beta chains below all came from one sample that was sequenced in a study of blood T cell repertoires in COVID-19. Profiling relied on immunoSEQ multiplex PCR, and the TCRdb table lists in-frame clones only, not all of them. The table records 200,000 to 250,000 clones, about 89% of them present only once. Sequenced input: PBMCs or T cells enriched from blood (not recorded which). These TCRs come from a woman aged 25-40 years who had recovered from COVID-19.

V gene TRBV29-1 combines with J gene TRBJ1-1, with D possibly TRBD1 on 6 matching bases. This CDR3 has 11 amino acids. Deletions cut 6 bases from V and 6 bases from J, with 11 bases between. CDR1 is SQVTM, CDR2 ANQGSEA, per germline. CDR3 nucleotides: TGCAGCGTCCTACAGGGACCTGAAGCTTTCTTT. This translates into CSVLQGPEAFF. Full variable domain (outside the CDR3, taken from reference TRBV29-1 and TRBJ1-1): SAVISQKPSRDICQRGTSLTIQCQVDSQVTMMFWYRQQPGQSLTLIATANQGSEATYESGFVIDKFPISRPNLTFSTLTVSNMSPEDSSIYLCSVLQGPEAFFGQGTRLTVV.

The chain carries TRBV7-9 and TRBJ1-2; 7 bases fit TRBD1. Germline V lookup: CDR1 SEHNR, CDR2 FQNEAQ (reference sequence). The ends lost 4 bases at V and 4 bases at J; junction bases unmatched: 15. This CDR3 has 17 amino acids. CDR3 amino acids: CASSSLTGIDFSYGYTF. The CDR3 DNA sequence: TGTGCCAGCAGCTCCTTGACAGGGATCGATTTCTCCTATGGCTACACCTTC.